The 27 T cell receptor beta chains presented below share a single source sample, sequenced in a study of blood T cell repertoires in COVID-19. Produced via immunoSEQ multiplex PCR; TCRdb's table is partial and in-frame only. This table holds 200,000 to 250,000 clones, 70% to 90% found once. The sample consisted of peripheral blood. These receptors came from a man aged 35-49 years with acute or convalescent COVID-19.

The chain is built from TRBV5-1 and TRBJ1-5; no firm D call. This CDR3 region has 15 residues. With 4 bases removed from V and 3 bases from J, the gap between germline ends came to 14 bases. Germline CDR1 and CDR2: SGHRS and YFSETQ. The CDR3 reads CASSPSGGNNQPQHF. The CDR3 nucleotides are TGCGCCAGCAGCCCCTCCGGCGGTAACAATCAGCCCCAGCATTTT. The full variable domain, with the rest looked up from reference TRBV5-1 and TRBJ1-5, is KAGVTQTPRYLIKTRGQQVTLSCSPISGHRSVSWYQQTPGQGLQFLFEYFSETQRNKGNFPGRFSGRQFSNSRSEMNVSTLELGDSALYLCASSPSGGNNQPQHFGDGTRLSIL.

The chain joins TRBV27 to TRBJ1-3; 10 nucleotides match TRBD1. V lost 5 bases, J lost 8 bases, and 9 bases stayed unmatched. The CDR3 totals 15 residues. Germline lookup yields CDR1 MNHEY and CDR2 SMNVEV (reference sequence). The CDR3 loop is CASSPLGTGVYTIYF. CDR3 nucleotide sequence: TGTGCCAGCAGTCCCCTCGGGACAGGGGTATACACCATATATTTT.

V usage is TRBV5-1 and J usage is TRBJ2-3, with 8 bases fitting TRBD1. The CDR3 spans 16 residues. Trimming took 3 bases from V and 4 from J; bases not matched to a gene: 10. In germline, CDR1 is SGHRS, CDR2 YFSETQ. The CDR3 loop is CASSYLGQVAPDTQYF. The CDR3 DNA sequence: TGCGCCAGCAGCTACCTGGGACAGGTGGCCCCAGATACGCAGTATTTT.

CDR3 sequence (DNA): TGTGCTAGTGGCCTGAGACTAGCGGGGTTCACAGATACGCAGTATTTT. Encoded protein: CASGLRLAGFTDTQYF. The chain employs TRBV12-5 and TRBJ2-3; 11 bases fit TRBD2. J gave up 2 bases and V 6 bases, and 7 bases lay outside the gene matches. The CDR3 is made up of 16 amino acids. Germline CDR1 reads LGHNT; CDR2 reads FRNRAP.

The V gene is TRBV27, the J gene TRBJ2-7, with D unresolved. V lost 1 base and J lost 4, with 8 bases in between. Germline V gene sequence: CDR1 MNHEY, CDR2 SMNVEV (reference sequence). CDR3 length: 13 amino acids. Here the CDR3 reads CASSLFQNYEQYF. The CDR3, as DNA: TGTGCCAGCAGTTTATTTCAGAATTACGAGCAGTACTTC.

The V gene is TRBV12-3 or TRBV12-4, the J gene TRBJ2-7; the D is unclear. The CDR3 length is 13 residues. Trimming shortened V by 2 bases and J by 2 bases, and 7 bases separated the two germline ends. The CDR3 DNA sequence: TGTGCCAGCAGTTTATCAGGCACCTACGAGCAGTACTTC. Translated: CASSLSGTYEQYF.

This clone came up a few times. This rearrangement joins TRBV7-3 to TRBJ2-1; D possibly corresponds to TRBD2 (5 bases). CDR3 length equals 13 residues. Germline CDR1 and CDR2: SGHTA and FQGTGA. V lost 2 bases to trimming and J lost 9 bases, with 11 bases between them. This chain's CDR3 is CASSLGSGIEQFF. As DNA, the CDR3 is TGTGCCAGCAGCTTAGGATCGGGGATTGAGCAGTTCTTC.

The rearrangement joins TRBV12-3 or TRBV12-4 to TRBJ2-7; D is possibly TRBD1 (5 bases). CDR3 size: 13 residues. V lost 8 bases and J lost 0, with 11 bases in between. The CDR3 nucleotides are TGTGCCAGCGGAGCAGGGATCTCCTACGAGCAGTACTTC. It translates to CASGAGISYEQYF.

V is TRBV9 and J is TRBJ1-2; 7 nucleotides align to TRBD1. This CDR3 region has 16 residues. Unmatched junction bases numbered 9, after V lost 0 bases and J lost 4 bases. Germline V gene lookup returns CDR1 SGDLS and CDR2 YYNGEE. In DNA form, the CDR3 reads TGTGCCAGCAGCGTAGGGGGACAGCCTCTAGGCTATGGCTACACCTTC. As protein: CASSVGGQPLGYGYTF.

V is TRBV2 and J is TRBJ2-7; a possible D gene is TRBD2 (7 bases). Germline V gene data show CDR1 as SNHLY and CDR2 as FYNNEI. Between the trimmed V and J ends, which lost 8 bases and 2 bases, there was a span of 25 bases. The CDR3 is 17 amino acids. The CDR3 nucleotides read TGTGCCAGCGTTGGCCTCAGGGGAGGGGGATCCCCCTACGAGCAGTACTTC. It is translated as CASVGLRGGGSPYEQYF.

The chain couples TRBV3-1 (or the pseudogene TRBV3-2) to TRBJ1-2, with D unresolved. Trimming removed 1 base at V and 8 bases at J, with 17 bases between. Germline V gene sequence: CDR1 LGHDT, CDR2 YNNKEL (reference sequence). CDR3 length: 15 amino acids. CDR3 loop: CASSQGELRRPGYTF. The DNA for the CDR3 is TGTGCCAGCAGCCAAGGGGAGTTGAGGAGACCCGGCTACACCTTC.

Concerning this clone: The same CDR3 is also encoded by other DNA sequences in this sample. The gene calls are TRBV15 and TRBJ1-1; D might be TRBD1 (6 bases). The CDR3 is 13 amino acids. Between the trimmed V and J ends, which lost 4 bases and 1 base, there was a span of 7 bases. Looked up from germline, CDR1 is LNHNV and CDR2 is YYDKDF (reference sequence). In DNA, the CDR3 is TGTGCCACCAGCAACAGGGCGAACACTGAAGCTTTCTTT. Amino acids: CATSNRANTEAFF.

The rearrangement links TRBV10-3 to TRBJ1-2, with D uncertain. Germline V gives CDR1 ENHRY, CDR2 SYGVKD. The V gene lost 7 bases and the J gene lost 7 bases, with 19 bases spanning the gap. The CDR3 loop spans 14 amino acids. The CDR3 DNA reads TGTGCCATCACGTTCCGGGCGGAGGAGGGTGGCTACACCTTC. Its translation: CAITFRAEEGGYTF.

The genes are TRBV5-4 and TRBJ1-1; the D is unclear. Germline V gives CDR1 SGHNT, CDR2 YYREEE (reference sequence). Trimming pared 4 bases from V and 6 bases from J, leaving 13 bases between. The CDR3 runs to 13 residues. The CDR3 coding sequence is TGTGCCAGCAGCGAGGGTGGGGAGGCTGAAGCTTTCTTT. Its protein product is CASSEGGEAEAFF.

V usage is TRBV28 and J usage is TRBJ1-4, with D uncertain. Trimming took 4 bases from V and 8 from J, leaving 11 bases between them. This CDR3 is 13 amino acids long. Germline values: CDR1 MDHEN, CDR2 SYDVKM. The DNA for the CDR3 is TGTGCCAGCAGTTACAGTCTTGGGGAAAAACTGTTTTTT. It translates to CASSYSLGEKLFF.

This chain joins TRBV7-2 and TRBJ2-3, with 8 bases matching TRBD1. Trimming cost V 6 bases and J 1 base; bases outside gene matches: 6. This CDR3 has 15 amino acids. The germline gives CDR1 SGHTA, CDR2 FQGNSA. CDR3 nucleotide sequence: TGTGCCAGCAGGCTCCAGACAGGGGGCACAGATACGCAGTATTTT. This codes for CASRLQTGGTDTQYF.

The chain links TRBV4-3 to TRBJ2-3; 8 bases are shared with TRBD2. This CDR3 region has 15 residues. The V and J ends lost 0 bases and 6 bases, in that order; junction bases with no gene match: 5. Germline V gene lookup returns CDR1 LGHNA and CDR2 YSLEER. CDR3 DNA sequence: TGCGCCAGCAGCCAAGATCTCGGGGGGGTGGATACGCAGTATTTT. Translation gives CASSQDLGGVDTQYF.

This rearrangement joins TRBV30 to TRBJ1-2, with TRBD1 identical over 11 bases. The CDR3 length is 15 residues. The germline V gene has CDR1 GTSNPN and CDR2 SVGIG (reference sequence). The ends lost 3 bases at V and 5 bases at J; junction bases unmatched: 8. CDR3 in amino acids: CAWSEGTGGVYGYTF. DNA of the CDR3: TGTGCCTGGAGCGAAGGGACAGGGGGGGTTTATGGCTACACCTTC.

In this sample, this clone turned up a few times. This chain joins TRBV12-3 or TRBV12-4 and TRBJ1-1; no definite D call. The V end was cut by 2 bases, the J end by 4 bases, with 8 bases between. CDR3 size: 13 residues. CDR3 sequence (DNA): TGTGCCAGCAGTTTACAGCGACTCACTGAAGCTTTCTTT. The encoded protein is CASSLQRLTEAFF.

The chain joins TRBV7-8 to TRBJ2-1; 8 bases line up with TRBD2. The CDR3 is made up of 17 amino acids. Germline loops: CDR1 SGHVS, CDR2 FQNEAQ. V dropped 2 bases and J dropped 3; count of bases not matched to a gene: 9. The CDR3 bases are TGTGCCAGCAGCTTACGGGGGGGCAGGGGAGTCTACAATGAGCAGTTCTTC. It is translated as CASSLRGGRGVYNEQFF.

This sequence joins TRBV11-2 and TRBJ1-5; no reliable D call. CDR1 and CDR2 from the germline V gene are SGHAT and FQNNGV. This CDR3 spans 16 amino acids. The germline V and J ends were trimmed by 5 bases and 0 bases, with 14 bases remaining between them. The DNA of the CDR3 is TGTGCCAGCAGCCCCACCACCGAGGGTAGCAATCAGCCCCAGCATTTT. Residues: CASSPTTEGSNQPQHF.

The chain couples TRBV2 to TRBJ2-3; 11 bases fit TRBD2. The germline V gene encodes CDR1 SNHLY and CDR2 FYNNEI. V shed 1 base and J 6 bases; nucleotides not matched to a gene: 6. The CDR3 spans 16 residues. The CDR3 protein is CASSEGLAGGSDTQYF. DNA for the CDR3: TGTGCCAGCAGTGAAGGGCTAGCGGGGGGATCGGATACGCAGTATTTT.

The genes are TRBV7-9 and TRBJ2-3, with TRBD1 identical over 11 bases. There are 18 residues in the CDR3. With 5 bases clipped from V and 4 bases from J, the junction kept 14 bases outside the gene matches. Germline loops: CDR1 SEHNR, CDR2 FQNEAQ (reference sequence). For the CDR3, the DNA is TGTGCCAGCAGCCCGGACAGGGGGCGGGGAGGGAGGCCAGATACGCAGTATTTT. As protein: CASSPDRGRGGRPDTQYF.

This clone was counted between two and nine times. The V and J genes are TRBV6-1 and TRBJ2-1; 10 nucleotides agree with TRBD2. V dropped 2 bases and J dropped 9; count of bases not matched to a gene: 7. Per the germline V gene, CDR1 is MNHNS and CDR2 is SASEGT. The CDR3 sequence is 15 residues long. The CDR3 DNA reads TGTGCCAGCAGTGAACTCAGCGGGGGGGCGAGTGAGCAGTTCTTC. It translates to CASSELSGGASEQFF.

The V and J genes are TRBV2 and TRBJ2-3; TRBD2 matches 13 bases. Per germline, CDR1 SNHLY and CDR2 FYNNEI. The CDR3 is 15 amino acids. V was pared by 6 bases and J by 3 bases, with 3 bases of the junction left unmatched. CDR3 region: CASRQTSGGTDTQYF. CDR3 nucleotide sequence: TGTGCCAGCAGGCAGACTAGCGGGGGGACAGATACGCAGTATTTT. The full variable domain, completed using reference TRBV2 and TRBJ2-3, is EPEVTQTPSHQVTQMGQEVILRCVPISNHLYFYWYRQILGQKVEFLVSFYNNEISEKSEIFDDQFSVERPDGSNFTLKIRSTKLEDSAMYFCASRQTSGGTDTQYFGPGTRLTVL.

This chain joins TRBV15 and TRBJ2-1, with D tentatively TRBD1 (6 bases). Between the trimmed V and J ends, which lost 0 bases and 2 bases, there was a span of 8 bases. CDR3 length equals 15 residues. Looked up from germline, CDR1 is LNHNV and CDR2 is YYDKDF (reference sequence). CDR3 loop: CATSREGAAYNEQFF. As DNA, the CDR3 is TGTGCCACCAGCAGAGAGGGGGCGGCCTACAATGAGCAGTTCTTC.

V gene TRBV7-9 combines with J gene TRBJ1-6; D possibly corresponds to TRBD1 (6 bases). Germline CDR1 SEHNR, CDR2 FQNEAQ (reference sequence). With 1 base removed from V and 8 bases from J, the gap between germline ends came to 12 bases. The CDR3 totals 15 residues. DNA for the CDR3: TGTGCCAGCAGCTTAGGCAGGGGAAAAGATTCACCCCTCCACTTT. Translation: CASSLGRGKDSPLHF.